The clone carrying this T cell receptor beta chain has ten or more counts. Its antigen remains unknown. A single record per CDR3 protein comes from TCRdb applying MiXCR to the reads. Seen here are around 740,000 distinct CDR3 sequences, less than 40% observed once, and the top ten hold under 3.5%. The data are from a study of T cell repertoires in cytomegalovirus infection. In the study overall: Both a matching HLA type and CMV infection were indicated by public TCR beta signatures.

Study-level findings and limits: Clonotype analysis showed dominance of the ex vivo response by HLA-C-restricted CMV-specific TCR beta clonotypes.

Germline CDR1 reads GTSNPN; CDR2 reads SVGIG (reference sequence). CDR3 length: 14 amino acids. The V gene end was trimmed by 5 bases and the J gene end by 0 bases; junction bases not matched to a gene: 4. Source material: PBMCs. The chain employs TRBV30 and TRBJ2-3; TRBD1 aligns across 8 bases. The source is a human donor in good health (CMV status not recorded). Some clones in this sample may be carry-over from other donors' samples. CDR3 DNA sequence: TGTGCCTGGGGACAGGGCCTTAGCACAGATACGCAGTATTTT. Translation: CAWGQGLSTDTQYF.